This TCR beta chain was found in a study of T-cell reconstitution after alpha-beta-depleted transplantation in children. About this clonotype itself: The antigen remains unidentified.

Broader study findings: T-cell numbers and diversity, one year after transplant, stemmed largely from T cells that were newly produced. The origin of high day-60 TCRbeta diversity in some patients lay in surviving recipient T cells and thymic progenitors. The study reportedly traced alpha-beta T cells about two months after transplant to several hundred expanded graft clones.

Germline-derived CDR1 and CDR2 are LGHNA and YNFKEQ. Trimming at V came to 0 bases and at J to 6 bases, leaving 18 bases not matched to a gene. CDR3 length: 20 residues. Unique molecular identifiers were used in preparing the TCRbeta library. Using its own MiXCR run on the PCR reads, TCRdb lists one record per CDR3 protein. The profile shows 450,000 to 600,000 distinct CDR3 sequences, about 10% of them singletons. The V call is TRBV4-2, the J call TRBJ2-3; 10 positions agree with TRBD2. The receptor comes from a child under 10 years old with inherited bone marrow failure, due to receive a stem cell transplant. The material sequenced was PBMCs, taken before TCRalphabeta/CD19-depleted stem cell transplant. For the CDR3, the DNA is TGTGCCAGCAGCCAAGATAGGGGTAGGTGGAGCGGGAGGGACCCGGATACGCAGTATTTT. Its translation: CASSQDRGRWSGRDPDTQYF.